What follows are 17 T cell receptor beta chains derived from one specimen sequenced in a study of blood T cell repertoires in COVID-19 (dated by TCRdb to the early 2020s). The receptor library was made with the immunoSEQ multiplex PCR assay. The immuneACCESS repertoire file appears here via TCRdb, limited to in-frame rearrangements. These files lack a portion of the clones; in checked studies, under half of the deficit traces to unresolved V genes, and the cause of the others is not known. In this sample the table shows roughly 200,000 clones, 87% of which occur a single time. The top ten clonotypes cover 10% to 15% of the sample. Sequences were obtained from peripheral blood. The receptor source for this set is a woman aged 18 to 35 who had recovered from COVID-19.

The CDR3 loop reads CASRVLLEGFDEQYF. CDR3 nucleotide sequence: TGTGCCAGCAGGGTCCTTCTAGAGGGTTTCGACGAGCAGTACTTC. The gene calls are TRBV6-4 and TRBJ2-7; tentative D call: TRBD2 (5 bases). CDR1 and CDR2 from the germline V gene are MRHNA and SNTAGT. The V end lost 6 bases, the J end lost 5 bases, and 20 bases lay between the germline ends. The CDR3 runs 15 residues.

CDR3 residues: CASSYSTASYNEQFF. CDR3 DNA: TGTGCCAGCAGTTACTCGACAGCCTCCTACAATGAGCAGTTCTTC. The chain recombines TRBV6-5 with TRBJ2-1; perhaps TRBD1 as D (5 bases). Germline V gene data show CDR1 as MNHEY and CDR2 as SVGAGI. CDR3 length equals 15 residues. Trimming cost V 0 bases and J 0 bases, with 6 bases left between them.

J is TRBJ1-3 and V is TRBV18, with D hard to call. Germline V CDR1 and CDR2: KGHSH, LQKENI. The CDR3 totals 15 residues. Trimming removed 0 bases at V and 2 bases at J, with 8 bases between. CDR3 nucleotides: TGTGCCAGCTCACCACCGTATACAGCTGGAAACACCATATATTTT. Its protein is CASSPPYTAGNTIYF.

This sequence joins TRBV29-1 and TRBJ1-2, with D tentatively TRBD1 (5 bases). The CDR3 extends over 12 amino acids. The ends were cut back, 4 bases at V and 3 bases at J, with 9 bases in the middle. Germline-derived CDR1 and CDR2 are SQVTM and ANQGSEA. CDR3 protein: CSVVGDYYGYTF. Written as DNA, the CDR3 is TGCAGCGTTGTAGGGGACTACTATGGCTACACCTTC.

The chain combines TRBV29-1 with TRBJ1-1, with D unclear. This CDR3 region has 13 residues. V was shortened by 6 bases and J by 4 bases, with 15 bases between the two germline ends. CDR1 SQVTM and CDR2 ANQGSEA come from the germline V gene. CDR3 in amino acids: CSVTNTVVTEAFF. In nucleotides, the CDR3 is TGCAGCGTCACGAATACGGTGGTCACTGAAGCTTTCTTT.

The V and J genes are TRBV5-5 and TRBJ1-3, with 8 positions matching TRBD1. Germline V gene lookup returns CDR1 SGHKS and CDR2 YYEKEE (reference sequence). The CDR3 extends over 15 amino acids. The V segment lost 5 bases and the J segment 0 bases; nucleotides outside the gene matches: 4. CDR3 coding DNA: TGTGCCAGCAGGTCCGGGACAGGCTCTGGAAACACCATATATTTT. This gives the protein CASRSGTGSGNTIYF.

The rearrangement uses TRBV19 and TRBJ1-2; D is perhaps TRBD1 (6 bases). This CDR3 contains 13 residues. The V gene's germline CDR1 is LNHDA and CDR2 SQIVND (reference sequence). Trimming took off 5 bases at V and 8 bases at J, with 15 bases between the two ends. Written as DNA, the CDR3 is TGTGCCAGTAGTTCCAGGGGCCAGAGGGGCTACACCTTC. This sequence encodes CASSSRGQRGYTF.

V gene TRBV4-1 combines with J gene TRBJ1-2, with D unclear. The germline V and J ends were trimmed by 1 base and 6 bases, with 21 bases remaining between them. Germline V gives CDR1 MGHRA, CDR2 YSYEKL. The CDR3 consists of 17 residues. CDR3 DNA sequence: TGCGCCAGCAGCCAAGTATACCGACTCAAAGCCGAAAATGGCTACACCTTC. This encodes CASSQVYRLKAENGYTF.

Only one count was recorded for this clone. J is TRBJ1-5 and V is TRBV7-9, with TRBD1 matching over 9 bases. V lost 5 bases, J lost 0 bases, and 5 bases stayed unmatched. The CDR3 sequence is 16 residues long. Germline V gives CDR1 SEHNR, CDR2 FQNEAQ (reference sequence). CDR3 in amino acids: CASSPGTGYSNQPQHF. CDR3 DNA: TGTGCCAGCAGCCCCGGGACAGGGTATAGCAATCAGCCCCAGCATTTT.

On this clone: The sample carries other DNA sequences with the same CDR3. The chain carries TRBV19 and TRBJ2-7; TRBD2 aligns across 7 bases. Germline CDR1 is LNHDA and CDR2 is SQIVND (reference sequence). The V and J ends lost 5 bases and 1 base, in that order; junction bases with no gene match: 2. The CDR3 consists of 13 residues. The CDR3 bases are TGTGCCAGTAGTGCGGGGGTTTCCTACGAGCAGTACTTC. It codes for CASSAGVSYEQYF.

This chain joins TRBV27 and TRBJ2-1; D is perhaps TRBD1 (6 bases). The V gene's germline CDR1 is MNHEY and CDR2 SMNVEV (reference sequence). Trimming cost V 7 bases and J 2 bases, with 15 bases left between them. CDR3 length equals 15 residues. Here the CDR3 DNA reads TGTGCCAGCACTCCCGGACAGCAACCCTACAATGAGCAGTTCTTC. Its translation: CASTPGQQPYNEQFF.

This chain connects TRBV13 to TRBJ2-7; 8 positions agree with TRBD2. CDR3 length: 15 amino acids. V shed 5 bases, J shed 5 bases, and the junction held 11 bases outside the gene matches. Germline V gene lookup returns CDR1 PRHDT and CDR2 FYEKMQ (reference sequence). The CDR3 DNA is TGTGCCAGCAGCGGCCGGGGGGGGCCCAACAACGAGCAGTACTTC. Protein product: CASSGRGGPNNEQYF.

The table lists this clone with a few counts. This rearrangement joins TRBV13 to TRBJ1-2; TRBD1 matches 10 bases. V was pared by 6 bases and J by 4 bases, with 8 bases of the junction left unmatched. The CDR3 has 15 residues. Germline V gene lookup returns CDR1 PRHDT and CDR2 FYEKMQ (reference sequence). CDR3 nucleotide sequence: TGTGCCAGCAGTCGACAGGGGGCATCGAGCTATGGCTACACCTTC. Translation: CASSRQGASSYGYTF.

V usage is TRBV27 and J usage is TRBJ2-7; weak D call: TRBD2 (6 bases). The CDR3 is 14 residues long. CDR1 and CDR2 from the germline V gene are MNHEY and SMNVEV (reference sequence). The V end was cut by 4 bases, the J end by 2 bases, with 12 bases between. CDR3 nucleotides: TGTGCCAGCAGTTGGACTAACTTGGCCTACGAGCAGTACTTC. It yields the protein CASSWTNLAYEQYF.

The CDR3 sequence: CASSEQGAGNEKLFF. Written as DNA, the CDR3 is TGTGCCAGCAGTGAACAGGGGGCGGGTAATGAAAAACTGTTTTTT. This chain uses TRBV25-1 with TRBJ1-4; TRBD1 matches at 8 bases. In germline, CDR1 is MGHDK, CDR2 SYGVNS. V gave up 2 bases and J gave up 4 bases; unmatched junction bases: 3. The CDR3 is made up of 15 amino acids. The whole variable domain, filled in from reference TRBV25-1 and TRBJ1-4, reads EADIYQTPRYLVIGTGKKITLECSQTMGHDKMYWYQQDPGMELHLIHYSYGVNSTEKGDLSSESTVSRIRTEHFPLTLESARPSHTSQYLCASSEQGAGNEKLFFGSGTQLSVL.

The chain links TRBV13 to TRBJ2-1; 9 nucleotides align to TRBD2. Germline CDR1 reads PRHDT; CDR2 reads FYEKMQ (reference sequence). This CDR3 comprises 19 residues. V was pared by 5 bases and J by 6 bases, with 20 bases of the junction left unmatched. The DNA of the CDR3 is TGTGCCAGCAGCCCGACTAAGGGCGGGAGGGCCATCCCGTCCAATGAGCAGTTCTTC. It codes for CASSPTKGGRAIPSNEQFF.

This chain connects TRBV7-2 to TRBJ2-3; maybe TRBD2 (5 bases). Germline CDR1 and CDR2: SGHTA and FQGNSA. Trimming left V 5 bases short and J 6 bases short, with 9 bases between. The CDR3 consists of 12 residues. The CDR3 region is CASSIRRDTQYF. The CDR3, as DNA: TGTGCCAGCAGCATACGGAGGGATACGCAGTATTTT. The variable domain in full, with the rest retrieved from reference TRBV7-2 and TRBJ2-3, is GAGVSQSPSNKVTEKGKDVELRCDPISGHTALYWYRQSLGQGLEFLIYFQGNSAPDKSGLPSDRFSAERTGGSVSTLTIQRTQQEDSAVYLCASSIRRDTQYFGPGTRLTVL.